Listed below are T cell receptor beta chains from one sample, sequenced in a study of blood T cell repertoires in COVID-19. Data came from immunoSEQ multiplex PCR; TCRdb stores just in-frame clones and leaves some out. The table shows about 210,000 clones, with about 87% occurring only once. The sequenced sample consisted of peripheral blood. The receptors come from a man between 65 and 80 years old with acute or convalescent COVID-19. The CDR3 runs from the conserved cysteine through the conserved F or W. A D gene is named only where the DNA matches it firmly. Part of the rows lack a size; the others show once, few, many or a class for expanded clones.

v_gene: TRBV5-1; j_gene: TRBJ2-7; d_gene: -; abundance: -; len: 15; CDR3aa: CASREGVELTYEQYF; CDR3nt: TGCGCCAGCAGGGAAGGAGTTGAGCTTACCTACGAGCAGTACTTC
v_gene: TRBV7-2; j_gene: TRBJ2-3; d_gene: -; abundance: -; len: 15; CDR3aa: CASSLGASPGNRQYF; CDR3nt: TGTGCCAGCAGCTTAGGAGCTTCCCCAGGGAATAGGCAGTATTTT
v_gene: TRBV3-1/TRBV3-2; j_gene: TRBJ2-2; d_gene: TRBD2; abundance: -; len: 17; CDR3aa: CASSQVFSGRVTGELFF; CDR3nt: TGTGCCAGCAGCCAAGTCTTTAGCGGGAGGGTCACCGGGGAGCTGTTTTTT
v_gene: TRBV11-2; j_gene: TRBJ1-2; d_gene: TRBD1; abundance: -; len: 14; CDR3aa: CASSFQDRVYGYTF; CDR3nt: TGTGCCAGCAGCTTTCAGGACAGGGTTTATGGCTACACCTTC
v_gene: TRBV7-3; j_gene: TRBJ2-1; d_gene: TRBD2; abundance: -; len: 18; CDR3aa: CASSLRAKTSGIYNEQFF; CDR3nt: TGTGCCAGCAGCTTAAGGGCAAAGACTAGCGGGATCTACAATGAGCAGTTCTTC
v_gene: TRBV4-1; j_gene: TRBJ2-1; d_gene: TRBD1; abundance: once; len: 16; CDR3aa: CASSQEEQGLYNEQFF; CDR3nt: TGCGCCAGCAGCCAAGAAGAACAGGGGCTTTACAATGAGCAGTTCTTC
v_gene: TRBV19; j_gene: TRBJ2-2; d_gene: -; abundance: -; len: 15; CDR3aa: CASSDLGVGTGELFF; CDR3nt: TGTGCCAGTAGTGACTTGGGAGTAGGGACCGGGGAGCTGTTTTTT
v_gene: TRBV12-3/TRBV12-4; j_gene: TRBJ1-5; d_gene: -; abundance: -; len: 13; CDR3aa: CASSFLRGQPQHF; CDR3nt: TGTGCCAGCAGTTTTCTTCGCGGTCAGCCCCAGCATTTT
v_gene: TRBV12-5; j_gene: TRBJ1-5; d_gene: -; abundance: -; len: 17; CDR3aa: CASGLVTGPGRNQPQHF; CDR3nt: TGTGCTAGTGGTTTGGTCACAGGGCCAGGTCGCAATCAGCCCCAGCATTTT
v_gene: TRBV14; j_gene: TRBJ1-3; d_gene: -; abundance: once; len: 14; CDR3aa: CATTRGTGGNTIYF; CDR3nt: TGTGCCACCACAAGGGGAACAGGTGGAAACACCATATATTTT
v_gene: TRBV13; j_gene: TRBJ2-1; d_gene: -; abundance: -; len: 11; CDR3aa: CASSLRYEQFF; CDR3nt: TGTGCCAGCAGCCTACGGTACGAGCAGTTCTTC
v_gene: TRBV9; j_gene: TRBJ1-4; d_gene: -; abundance: -; len: 15; CDR3aa: CASSVRTAKNEKLFF; CDR3nt: TGTGCCAGCAGCGTGCGGACAGCAAAAAATGAAAAACTGTTTTTT
v_gene: TRBV3-1/TRBV3-2; j_gene: TRBJ2-7; d_gene: -; abundance: -; len: 13; CDR3aa: CASSQVGNGEQYF; CDR3nt: TGTGCCAGCAGCCAAGTCGGGAATGGCGAGCAGTACTTC
v_gene: TRBV7-9; j_gene: TRBJ2-2; d_gene: -; abundance: -; len: 17; CDR3aa: CASSYAWTAPNTGELFF; CDR3nt: TGTGCCAGCAGCTACGCCTGGACAGCCCCGAACACCGGGGAGCTGTTTTTT
v_gene: TRBV5-4; j_gene: TRBJ1-2; d_gene: TRBD1; abundance: -; len: 15; CDR3aa: CASSFGQGKGYGYTF; CDR3nt: TGTGCCAGCAGCTTTGGACAGGGCAAGGGCTATGGCTACACCTTC
v_gene: TRBV27; j_gene: TRBJ1-5; d_gene: TRBD1; abundance: -; len: 21; CDR3aa: CASSLSGYRTGVRISNQPQHF; CDR3nt: TGTGCCAGCAGTTTATCGGGGTACCGGACAGGGGTTCGGATTAGCAATCAGCCCCAGCATTTT
v_gene: TRBV6-2/TRBV6-3; j_gene: TRBJ2-7; d_gene: -; abundance: -; len: 13; CDR3aa: CASSYSSMYEQYF; CDR3nt: TGTGCCAGCAGTTACTCGTCCATGTACGAGCAGTACTTC
v_gene: TRBV25-1; j_gene: TRBJ2-1; d_gene: -; abundance: -; len: 14; CDR3aa: CASSVGTTYSEQFF; CDR3nt: TGTGCCAGCAGTGTTGGGACAACCTACAGTGAGCAGTTCTTC
v_gene: TRBV6-1; j_gene: TRBJ1-1; d_gene: TRBD1; abundance: -; len: 14; CDR3aa: CASSEPGQTVEAFF; CDR3nt: TGTGCCAGCAGTGAACCGGGACAGACGGTCGAAGCTTTCTTT
v_gene: TRBV5-1; j_gene: TRBJ2-2; d_gene: -; abundance: once; len: 13; CDR3aa: CASSLAGTGELFF; CDR3nt: TGCGCCAGCAGCTTGGCCGGGACCGGGGAGCTGTTTTTT
v_gene: TRBV19; j_gene: TRBJ1-5; d_gene: TRBD1; abundance: -; len: 14; CDR3aa: CASRMTGGNQPQHF; CDR3nt: TGTGCCAGTAGGATGACAGGGGGCAATCAGCCCCAGCATTTT
v_gene: TRBV9; j_gene: TRBJ1-1; d_gene: -; abundance: -; len: 15; CDR3aa: CASSPEGVFNTEAFF; CDR3nt: TGTGCCAGCAGCCCAGAGGGGGTCTTTAACACTGAAGCTTTCTTT
v_gene: TRBV29-1; j_gene: TRBJ2-3; d_gene: TRBD2; abundance: -; len: 19; CDR3aa: CSVPQGQFGGRWITDTQYF; CDR3nt: TGCAGCGTTCCTCAGGGGCAGTTCGGCGGGAGGTGGATTACAGATACGCAGTATTTT
v_gene: TRBV4-3; j_gene: TRBJ1-2; d_gene: -; abundance: -; len: 16; CDR3aa: CASSQGLTEANYGYTF; CDR3nt: TGCGCCAGCAGCCAAGGATTGACGGAGGCTAACTATGGCTACACCTTC
v_gene: TRBV6-1; j_gene: TRBJ2-1; d_gene: -; abundance: -; len: 16; CDR3aa: CASSDPSGSFGNEQFF; CDR3nt: TGTGCCAGCAGTGACCCCTCCGGGAGCTTTGGCAATGAGCAGTTCTTC
v_gene: TRBV18; j_gene: TRBJ2-1; d_gene: TRBD2; abundance: -; len: 18; CDR3aa: CASSPPTGSGSSYNEQFF; CDR3nt: TGTGCCAGCTCACCACCGACTGGTAGCGGGAGTTCCTACAATGAGCAGTTCTTC
v_gene: TRBV5-1; j_gene: TRBJ2-5; d_gene: TRBD1; abundance: -; len: 15; CDR3aa: CASSLSTGGAETQYF; CDR3nt: TGCGCCAGCAGCTTGAGTACAGGGGGCGCGGAGACCCAGTACTTC
v_gene: TRBV2; j_gene: TRBJ2-1; d_gene: -; abundance: -; len: 15; CDR3aa: CASSEAGGSYNEQFF; CDR3nt: TGTGCCAGCAGTGAAGCGGGAGGCTCCTACAATGAGCAGTTCTTC
v_gene: TRBV3-1/TRBV3-2; j_gene: TRBJ2-2; d_gene: -; abundance: few; len: 16; CDR3aa: CASSQQLQLGAGELFF; CDR3nt: TGTGCCAGCAGCCAACAGCTACAACTGGGAGCCGGGGAGCTGTTTTTT
v_gene: TRBV2; j_gene: TRBJ1-2; d_gene: -; abundance: once; len: 17; CDR3aa: CAYPKGERHNTNYGYTF; CDR3nt: TGTGCCTATCCCAAGGGGGAACGCCACAATACTAACTATGGCTACACCTTC
v_gene: TRBV12-5; j_gene: TRBJ1-6; d_gene: -; abundance: -; len: 15; CDR3aa: CASGLAQTLASPLHF; CDR3nt: TGTGCTAGTGGTTTGGCACAGACGCTTGCTTCACCCCTCCACTTT
v_gene: TRBV6-2/TRBV6-3; j_gene: TRBJ2-1; d_gene: TRBD1; abundance: -; len: 18; CDR3aa: CASSYPGTGVSVGNEQFF; CDR3nt: TGTGCCAGCAGTTACCCGGGGACAGGGGTTTCGGTTGGCAATGAGCAGTTCTTC
v_gene: TRBV18; j_gene: TRBJ1-1; d_gene: -; abundance: -; len: 13; CDR3aa: CASSPPSAGEAFF; CDR3nt: TGTGCCAGCTCACCACCATCGGCGGGGGAAGCTTTCTTT
v_gene: TRBV12-3/TRBV12-4; j_gene: TRBJ1-4; d_gene: TRBD1; abundance: -; len: 12; CDR3aa: CASTGQDEKLFF; CDR3nt: TGTGCCAGCACTGGACAGGATGAAAAACTGTTTTTT
v_gene: TRBV27; j_gene: TRBJ1-2; d_gene: -; abundance: -; len: 15; CDR3aa: CASREQGTINYGYTF; CDR3nt: TGTGCCAGCAGAGAACAGGGTACTATCAACTATGGCTACACCTTC
v_gene: TRBV5-6; j_gene: TRBJ1-2; d_gene: TRBD1; abundance: -; len: 14; CDR3aa: CASSRGQGSNGYTF; CDR3nt: TGTGCCAGCAGCCGTGGACAGGGGTCAAATGGCTACACCTTC
v_gene: TRBV11-1; j_gene: TRBJ2-2; d_gene: TRBD1; abundance: once; len: 16; CDR3aa: CASRRTGTGNTGELFF; CDR3nt: TGTGCCAGCAGGCGGACCGGGACAGGGAACACCGGGGAGCTGTTTTTT
v_gene: TRBV6-2/TRBV6-3; j_gene: TRBJ1-6; d_gene: TRBD1; abundance: -; len: 15; CDR3aa: CASSRTGRGKSPLHF; CDR3nt: TGTGCCAGCAGTCGGACAGGGCGAGGGAAATCACCCCTCCACTTT
v_gene: TRBV15; j_gene: TRBJ2-3; d_gene: TRBD1; abundance: -; len: 16; CDR3aa: CATSRKQGLFTDTQYF; CDR3nt: TGTGCCACCAGCAGAAAACAGGGGTTATTCACAGATACGCAGTATTTT
v_gene: TRBV6-5; j_gene: TRBJ2-2; d_gene: TRBD1; abundance: -; len: 15; CDR3aa: CASSFHTGESGELFF; CDR3nt: TGTGCCAGCAGTTTCCACACAGGGGAAAGCGGGGAGCTGTTTTTT
v_gene: TRBV7-2; j_gene: TRBJ2-1; d_gene: -; abundance: -; len: 15; CDR3aa: CASSLAVLRDGEQFF; CDR3nt: TGTGCCAGCAGCTTAGCCGTCTTGCGGGACGGGGAGCAGTTCTTC